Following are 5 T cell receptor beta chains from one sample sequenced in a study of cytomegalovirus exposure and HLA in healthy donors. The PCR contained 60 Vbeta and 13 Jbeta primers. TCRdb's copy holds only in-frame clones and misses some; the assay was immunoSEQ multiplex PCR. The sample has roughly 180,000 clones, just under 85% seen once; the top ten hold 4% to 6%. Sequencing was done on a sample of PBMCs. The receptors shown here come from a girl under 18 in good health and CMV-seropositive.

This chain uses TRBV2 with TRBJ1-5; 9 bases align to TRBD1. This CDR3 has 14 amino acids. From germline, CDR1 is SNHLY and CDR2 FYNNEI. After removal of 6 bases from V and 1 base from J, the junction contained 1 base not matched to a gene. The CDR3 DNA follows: TGTGCCAGCAGAGGGACAGGGAGCAATCAGCCCCAGCATTTT. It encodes CASRGTGSNQPQHF.

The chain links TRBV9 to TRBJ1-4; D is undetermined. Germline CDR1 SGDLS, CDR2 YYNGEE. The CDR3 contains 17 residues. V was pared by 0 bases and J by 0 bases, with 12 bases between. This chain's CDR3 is CASSVGGRATTNEKLFF. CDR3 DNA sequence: TGTGCCAGCAGCGTAGGCGGCAGAGCGACAACTAATGAAAAACTGTTTTTT.

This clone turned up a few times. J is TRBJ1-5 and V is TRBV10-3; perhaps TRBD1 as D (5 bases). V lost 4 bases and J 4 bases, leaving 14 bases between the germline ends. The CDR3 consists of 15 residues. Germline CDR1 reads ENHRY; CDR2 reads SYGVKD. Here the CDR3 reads CAISGRDSRNQPQHF. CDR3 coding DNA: TGTGCCATCAGTGGGAGGGACTCTCGGAATCAGCCCCAGCATTTT.

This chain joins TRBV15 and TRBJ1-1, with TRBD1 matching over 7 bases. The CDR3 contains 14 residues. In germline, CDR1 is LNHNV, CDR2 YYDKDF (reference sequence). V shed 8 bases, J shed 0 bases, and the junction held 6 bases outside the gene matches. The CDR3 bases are TGTGCCACCGGATACAGGGGAATGAACACTGAAGCTTTCTTT. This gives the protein CATGYRGMNTEAFF.

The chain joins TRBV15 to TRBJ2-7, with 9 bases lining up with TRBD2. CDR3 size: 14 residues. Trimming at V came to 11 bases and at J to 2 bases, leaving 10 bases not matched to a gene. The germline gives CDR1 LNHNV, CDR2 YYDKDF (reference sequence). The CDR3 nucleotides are TGTGCCGTCGCTCGGGCTAGCGGGACCTACGAGCAGTACTTC. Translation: CAVARASGTYEQYF.